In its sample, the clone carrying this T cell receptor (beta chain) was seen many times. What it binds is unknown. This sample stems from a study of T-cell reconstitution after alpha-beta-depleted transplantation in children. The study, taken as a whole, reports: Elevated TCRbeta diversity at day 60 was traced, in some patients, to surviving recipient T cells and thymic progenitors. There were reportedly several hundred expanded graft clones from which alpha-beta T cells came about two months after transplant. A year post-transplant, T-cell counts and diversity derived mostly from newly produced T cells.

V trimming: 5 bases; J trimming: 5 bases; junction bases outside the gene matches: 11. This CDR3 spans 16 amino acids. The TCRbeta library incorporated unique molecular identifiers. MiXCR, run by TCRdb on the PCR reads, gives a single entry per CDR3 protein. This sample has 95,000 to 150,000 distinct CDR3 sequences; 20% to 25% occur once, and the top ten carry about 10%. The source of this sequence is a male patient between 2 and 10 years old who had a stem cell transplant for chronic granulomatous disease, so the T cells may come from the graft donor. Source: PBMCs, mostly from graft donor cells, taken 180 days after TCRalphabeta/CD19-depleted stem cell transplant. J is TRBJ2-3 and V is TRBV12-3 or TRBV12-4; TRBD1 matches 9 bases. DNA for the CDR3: TGTGCCAGCAGTCAAGGGACAGGGCCCGGGAGAGATACGCAGTATTTT. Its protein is CASSQGTGPGRDTQYF.